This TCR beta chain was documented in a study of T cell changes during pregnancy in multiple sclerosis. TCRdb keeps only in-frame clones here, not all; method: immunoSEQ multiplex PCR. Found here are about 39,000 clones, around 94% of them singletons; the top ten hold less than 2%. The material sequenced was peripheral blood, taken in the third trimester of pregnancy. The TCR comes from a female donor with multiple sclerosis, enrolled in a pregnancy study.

The CDR3 DNA reads TGTGCCAGCCACCATCAGGGACAGGGACCATTTTCACCCCTCCACTTT. This encodes CASHHQGQGPFSPLHF. This chain links TRBV28 with TRBJ1-6, with 9 bases aligning to TRBD1. V dropped 8 bases and J dropped 9; count of bases not matched to a gene: 14. Germline V gene lookup returns CDR1 MDHEN and CDR2 SYDVKM. The CDR3 sequence is 16 residues long.